The 25 T cell receptor beta chains given below trace back to one sample, sequenced in a study of blood T cell repertoires in COVID-19. Sequenced by immunoSEQ multiplex PCR; TCRdb stores in-frame clones only, minus some. The sample lists roughly 100,000 clones, about four fifths occurring once. The sequencing input was peripheral blood. These receptors were obtained from a man aged 60 to 75 with acute or convalescent COVID-19.

The chain employs TRBV27 and TRBJ1-1; D might be TRBD1 (5 bases). CDR1 and CDR2 (germline): MNHEY, SMNVEV (reference sequence). V lost 0 bases, J lost 4 bases, and 15 bases lay in between. The CDR3 has 16 residues. CDR3 sequence: CASSLSGGARSTEAFF. In DNA form, the CDR3 reads TGTGCCAGCAGTTTATCTGGCGGGGCGCGCTCCACTGAAGCTTTCTTT.

V gene TRBV4-1 combines with J gene TRBJ1-2; the D gene is possibly TRBD1 (5 bases). The V gene's germline CDR1 is MGHRA and CDR2 YSYEKL. This CDR3 spans 15 amino acids. Deletions cut 1 base from V and 0 bases from J, with 9 bases between. CDR3 region: CASSQVQGPNYGYTF. The CDR3 DNA reads TGCGCCAGCAGCCAAGTTCAGGGCCCTAACTATGGCTACACCTTC.

This clone was counted once. The rearrangement links TRBV18 to TRBJ2-4; maybe TRBD1 (6 bases). Germline loops: CDR1 KGHSH, CDR2 LQKENI. Trimming cost V 4 bases and J 0 bases, with 13 bases left between them. The CDR3 runs 16 residues. CDR3 in amino acids: CASSLQGDIAKNIQYF. Here the CDR3 DNA reads TGTGCCAGCTCACTCCAAGGGGACATAGCCAAAAACATTCAGTACTTC.

V gene TRBV20-1 combines with J gene TRBJ1-1; TRBD1 might be the D (6 bases). Trimming left V 5 bases short and J 8 bases short, with 12 bases between. Germline V lookup: CDR1 DFQATT, CDR2 SNEGSKA (reference sequence). CDR3 size: 11 residues. The CDR3 DNA follows: TGCAGTGCTGCAGGGGCCCCCGAAGCTTTCTTT. Translation: CSAAGAPEAFF.

V and J are TRBV6-4 and TRBJ2-1, with TRBD2 as a possible D gene (5 bases). The germline V gene encodes CDR1 MRHNA and CDR2 SNTAGT. V lost 5 bases and J 7 bases, leaving 12 bases between the germline ends. The CDR3 extends over 13 amino acids. The CDR3 DNA follows: TGTGCCAGCAGTACGGATAGCGTAAATGAGCAGTTCTTC. Its translation: CASSTDSVNEQFF.

This clone occurred a few times. The V and J genes are TRBV7-9 and TRBJ2-7, with D uncertain. The length of the CDR3 is 15 residues. Trimming cost V 4 bases and J 3 bases, with 16 bases left between them. Germline assignment: CDR1 SEHNR and CDR2 FQNEAQ (reference sequence). Here the CDR3 reads CASSSDLKLSYEQYF. DNA for the CDR3: TGTGCCAGCAGCTCAGACTTAAAGCTGAGCTACGAGCAGTACTTC.

The gene calls are TRBV10-2 and TRBJ2-7; 7 nucleotides align to TRBD1. This CDR3 region has 16 residues. The J segment lost 0 bases and the V segment lost 2 bases, leaving 7 bases of the junction unmatched. Looked up from germline, CDR1 is WSHSY and CDR2 is SAAADI. The CDR3 region is CASSETGATASYEQYF. CDR3 DNA sequence: TGCGCCAGCAGTGAGACAGGGGCGACAGCCTCCTACGAGCAGTACTTC.

A single count supports this clone. A junction end diverges from the germline sequence, so it may reflect a read error. V gene TRBV28 combines with J gene TRBJ1-2; D not certain. Germline V lookup: CDR1 MDHEN, CDR2 SYDVKM. CDR3 length equals 10 residues. The CDR3 coding sequence is TGTGCCAGCAGTCGAGAAGTTCACCACTTC. This sequence encodes CASSREVHHF.

This clone was seen only once. The rearrangement links TRBV24-1 to TRBJ2-3; 7 nucleotides match TRBD2. Trimming took 0 bases from V and 2 from J; bases not matched to a gene: 4. The V gene's germline CDR1 is KGHDR and CDR2 SFDVKD. The CDR3 loop spans 16 amino acids. The CDR3 region is CATSDLGREDTDTQYF. CDR3 coding DNA: TGTGCCACCAGTGATTTGGGACGGGAGGACACAGATACGCAGTATTTT.

The rearrangement uses TRBV28 and TRBJ1-1, with D perhaps TRBD1 (5 bases). The germline CDR1 and CDR2 sequences are MDHEN and SYDVKM. The CDR3 is 12 residues long. Trimming removed 1 base from V and 10 bases from J, with 10 bases in between. CDR3 bases: TGTGCCAGCAGTTTATTGGAAGGGGCAGCTTTCTTT. Amino acid sequence: CASSLLEGAAFF. The whole variable domain, filled in from reference TRBV28 and TRBJ1-1, reads DVKVTQSSRYLVKRTGEKVFLECVQDMDHENMFWYRQDPGLGLRLIYFSYDVKMKEKGDIPEGYSVSREKKERFSLILESASTNQTSMYLCASSLLEGAAFFGQGTRLTVV.

In DNA, the CDR3 is TGTGCCAGCAGCGAGACAGGGGTAGACTACGAGCAGTACTTC. Amino acid sequence: CASSETGVDYEQYF. The chain links TRBV5-4 to TRBJ2-7; 8 bases fit TRBD1. Trimming cost V 4 bases and J 3 bases; bases outside gene matches: 6. This CDR3 is built from 14 residues. Per the germline V gene, CDR1 is SGHNT and CDR2 is YYREEE (reference sequence).

This chain links TRBV20-1 with TRBJ1-2; no definite D call. CDR1 is DFQATT, CDR2 SNEGSKA, per germline (reference sequence). V shed 2 bases and J shed 7 bases, with 8 bases lying between them. The CDR3 extends over 11 amino acids. The CDR3 sequence is CSARTSGGYTF. CDR3 in DNA: TGCAGTGCTAGAACAAGCGGTGGCTACACCTTC.

This rearrangement joins TRBV9 to TRBJ1-1; D ambiguous. CDR3 length: 13 amino acids. The germline V gene has CDR1 SGDLS and CDR2 YYNGEE. The V gene lost 7 bases and the J gene lost 2 bases, with 12 bases spanning the gap. Here the CDR3 DNA reads TGTGCCAGCGGGCGACACCCAAACACTGAAGCTTTCTTT. This encodes CASGRHPNTEAFF.

The gene calls are TRBV2 and TRBJ1-1; D might be TRBD1 (6 bases). The CDR3 loop spans 13 amino acids. V lost 5 bases and J lost 4, with 11 bases in between. The germline V gene encodes CDR1 SNHLY and CDR2 FYNNEI. In DNA form, the CDR3 reads TGTGCCAGCAGTTGGACAGAGGGCACTGAAGCTTTCTTT. Amino acids: CASSWTEGTEAFF.

The chain employs TRBV7-9 and TRBJ2-2, with 10 bases matching TRBD1. Trimming at V came to 8 bases and at J to 5 bases, leaving 8 bases not matched to a gene. Germline loops: CDR1 SEHNR, CDR2 FQNEAQ (reference sequence). CDR3 length: 15 residues. The CDR3 loop reads CASDGQGVWTGELFF. The CDR3 nucleotides are TGTGCCAGCGACGGACAGGGGGTCTGGACCGGGGAGCTGTTTTTT.

The chain carries TRBV18 and TRBJ1-6, with D tentatively TRBD1 (5 bases). There are 15 residues in the CDR3. V lost 0 bases to trimming and J lost 7 bases, with 10 bases between them. Germline values: CDR1 KGHSH, CDR2 LQKENI. The CDR3 nucleotides read TGTGCCAGCTCACCACCTTGGGGGGAGAATTCACCCCTCCACTTT. This gives the protein CASSPPWGENSPLHF. The full variable domain, its missing parts supplied by reference TRBV18 and TRBJ1-6, is NAGVMQNPRHLVRRRGQEARLRCSPMKGHSHVYWYRQLPEEGLKFMVYLQKENIIDESGMPKERFSAEFPKEGPSILRIQQVVRGDSAAYFCASSPPWGENSPLHFGNGTRLTVT.

This clone was seen once. The same CDR3 also results from other DNA sequences found in this sample. This chain uses TRBV12-3 or TRBV12-4 with TRBJ1-1, with 7 bases matching TRBD1. This CDR3 has 13 amino acids. V shed 5 bases, J shed 5 bases, and the junction held 5 bases outside the gene matches. In nucleotides, the CDR3 is TGTGCCAGCAGTCGACAGGGTTGGACTGAAGCTTTCTTT. Translation: CASSRQGWTEAFF.

This clone was found a few times. The CDR3 sequence is CATSRGQQTLEAFF. Here the CDR3 DNA reads TGTGCCACCAGCAGAGGACAGCAAACCCTTGAAGCTTTCTTT. The rearrangement links TRBV15 to TRBJ1-1, with D possibly being TRBD1 (5 bases). CDR1 is LNHNV, CDR2 YYDKDF, per germline (reference sequence). This CDR3 is 14 amino acids long. V was shortened by 1 base and J by 7 bases, with 13 bases between the two germline ends.

This clone was counted a single time. The rearrangement links TRBV5-1 to TRBJ1-4; D ambiguous. V lost 0 bases, J lost 0 bases, and 9 bases lay in between. Germline V gene sequence: CDR1 SGHRS, CDR2 YFSETQ. The CDR3 covers 16 residues. DNA of the CDR3: TGCGCCAGCAGCTTGGGGACCGGGGCAACTAATGAAAAACTGTTTTTT. This sequence encodes CASSLGTGATNEKLFF. Filled out from reference TRBV5-1 and TRBJ1-4, the complete variable domain reads KAGVTQTPRYLIKTRGQQVTLSCSPISGHRSVSWYQQTPGQGLQFLFEYFSETQRNKGNFPGRFSGRQFSNSRSEMNVSTLELGDSALYLCASSLGTGATNEKLFFGSGTQLSVL.

The chain carries TRBV6-1 and TRBJ1-6; D is perhaps TRBD1 (5 bases). The CDR3 totals 16 residues. V was trimmed by 3 bases and J by 7 bases, leaving 16 bases between them. Germline CDR1 and CDR2: MNHNS and SASEGT. The CDR3 DNA follows: TGTGCCAGCAGTGATCCCGGTCAGGGTGACAATTCACCCCTCCACTTT. It yields the protein CASSDPGQGDNSPLHF.

The chain uses TRBV18 and TRBJ2-7, with a tentative D call TRBD1 (5 bases). Trimming stripped 1 base from V and 5 bases from J, with 12 bases between. The CDR3 contains 14 residues. Germline CDR1 and CDR2: KGHSH and LQKENI. CDR3 in amino acids: CASSPLPGPDEQYV. The CDR3, as DNA: TGTGCCAGCTCACCACTCCCAGGGCCCGACGAGCAGTACGTC.

The CDR3 here is CASSLVADRRSGGYTF. The CDR3 DNA sequence: TGCGCCAGCAGCTTGGTTGCAGACCGCCGGAGCGGAGGCTACACCTTC. The chain recombines TRBV5-1 with TRBJ1-2; D gene unclear. The V and J ends lost 0 bases and 8 bases respectively, with 20 bases between them. Germline V CDR1 and CDR2: SGHRS, YFSETQ. The CDR3 extends over 16 amino acids.

The chain's CDR3 is CASSSGGGATDTQYF. In DNA, the CDR3 is TGTGCCAGCAGCTCCGGGGGAGGCGCCACAGATACGCAGTATTTT. The rearrangement uses TRBV5-4 and TRBJ2-3, with D possibly TRBD2 on 6 matching bases. This CDR3 spans 15 amino acids. V was pared by 3 bases and J by 2 bases, with 13 bases between. Germline CDR1 and CDR2: SGHNT and YYREEE (reference sequence). The full variable domain, rest sourced from reference TRBV5-4 and TRBJ2-3, is ETGVTQSPTHLIKTRGQQVTLRCSSQSGHNTVSWYQQALGQGPQFIFQYYREEENGRGNFPPRFSGLQFPNYSSELNVNALELDDSALYLCASSSGGGATDTQYFGPGTRLTVL.

This chain joins TRBV28 and TRBJ1-5, with D perhaps matching TRBD1 (5 bases). In germline, CDR1 is MDHEN, CDR2 SYDVKM. V lost 2 bases, J lost 2 bases, and 7 bases lay in between. The CDR3 has 14 residues. CDR3 DNA: TGTGCCAGCAGTTTAGGAGGGGGCAATCAGCCCCAGCATTTT. It translates to CASSLGGGNQPQHF.

V is TRBV9 and J is TRBJ2-1; possibly TRBD1 for D (7 bases). CDR3 length equals 15 residues. From germline, CDR1 is SGDLS and CDR2 YYNGEE. V was pared by 5 bases and J by 2 bases, with 14 bases between. CDR3 region: CASRRGRGPYNEQFF. The CDR3 coding sequence is TGTGCCAGCAGGAGGGGGCGGGGCCCCTACAATGAGCAGTTCTTC.